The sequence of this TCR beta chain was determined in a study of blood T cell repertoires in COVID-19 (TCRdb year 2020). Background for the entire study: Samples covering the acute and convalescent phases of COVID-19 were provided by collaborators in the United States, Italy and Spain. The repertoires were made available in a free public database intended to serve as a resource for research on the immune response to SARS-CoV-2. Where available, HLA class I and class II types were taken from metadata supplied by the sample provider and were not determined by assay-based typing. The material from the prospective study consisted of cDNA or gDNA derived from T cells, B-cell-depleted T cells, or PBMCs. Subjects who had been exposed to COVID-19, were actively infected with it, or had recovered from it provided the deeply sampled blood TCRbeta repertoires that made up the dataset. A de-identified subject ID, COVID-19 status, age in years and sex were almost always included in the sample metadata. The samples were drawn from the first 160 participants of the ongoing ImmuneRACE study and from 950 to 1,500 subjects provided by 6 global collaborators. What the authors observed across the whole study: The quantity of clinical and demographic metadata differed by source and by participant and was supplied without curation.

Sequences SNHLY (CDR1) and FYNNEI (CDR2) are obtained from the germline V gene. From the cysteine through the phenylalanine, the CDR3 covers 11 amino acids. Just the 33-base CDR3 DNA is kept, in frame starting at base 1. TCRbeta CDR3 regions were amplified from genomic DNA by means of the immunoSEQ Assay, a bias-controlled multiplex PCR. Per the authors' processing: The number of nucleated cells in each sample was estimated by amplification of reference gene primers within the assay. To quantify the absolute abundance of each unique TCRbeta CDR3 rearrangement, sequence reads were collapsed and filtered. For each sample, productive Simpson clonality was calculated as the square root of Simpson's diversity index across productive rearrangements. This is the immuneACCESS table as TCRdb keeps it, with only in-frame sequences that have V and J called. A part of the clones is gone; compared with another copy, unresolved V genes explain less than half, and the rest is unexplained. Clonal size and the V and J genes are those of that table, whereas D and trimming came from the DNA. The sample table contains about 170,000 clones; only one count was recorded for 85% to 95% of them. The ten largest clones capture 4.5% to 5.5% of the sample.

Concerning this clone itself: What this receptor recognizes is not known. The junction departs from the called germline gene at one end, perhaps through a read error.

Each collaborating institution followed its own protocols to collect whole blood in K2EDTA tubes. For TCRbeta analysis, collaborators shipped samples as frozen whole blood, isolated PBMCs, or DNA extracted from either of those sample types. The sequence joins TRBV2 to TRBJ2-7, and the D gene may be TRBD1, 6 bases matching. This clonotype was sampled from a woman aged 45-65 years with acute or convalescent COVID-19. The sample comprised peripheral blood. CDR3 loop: CASSGVGTPTF. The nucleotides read TGTGCCAGCAGCGGGGTCGGGACACCAACCTTC.